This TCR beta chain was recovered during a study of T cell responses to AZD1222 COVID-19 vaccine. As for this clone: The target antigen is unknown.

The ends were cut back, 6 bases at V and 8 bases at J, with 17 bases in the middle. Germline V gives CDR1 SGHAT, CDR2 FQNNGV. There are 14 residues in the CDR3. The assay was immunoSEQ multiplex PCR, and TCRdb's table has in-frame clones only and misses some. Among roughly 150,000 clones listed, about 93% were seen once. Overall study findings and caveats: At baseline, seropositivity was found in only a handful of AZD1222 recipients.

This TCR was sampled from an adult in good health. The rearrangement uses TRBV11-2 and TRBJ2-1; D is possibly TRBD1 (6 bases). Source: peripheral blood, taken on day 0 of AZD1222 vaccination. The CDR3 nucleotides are TGTGCCAGCAGTCCGATGATTCAGGGGTATGAGCAGTTCTTC. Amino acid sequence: CASSPMIQGYEQFF.